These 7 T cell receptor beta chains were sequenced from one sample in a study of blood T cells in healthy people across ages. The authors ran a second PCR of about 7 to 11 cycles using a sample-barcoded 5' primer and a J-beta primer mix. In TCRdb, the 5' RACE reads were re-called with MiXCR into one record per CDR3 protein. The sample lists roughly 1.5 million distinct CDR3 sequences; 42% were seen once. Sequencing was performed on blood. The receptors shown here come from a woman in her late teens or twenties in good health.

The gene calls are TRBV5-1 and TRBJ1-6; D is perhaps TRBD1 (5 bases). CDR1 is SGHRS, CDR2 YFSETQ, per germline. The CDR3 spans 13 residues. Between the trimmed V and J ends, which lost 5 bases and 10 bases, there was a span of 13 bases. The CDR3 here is CASRFPGQSPLHF. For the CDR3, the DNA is TGCGCCAGCAGATTCCCCGGACAATCACCCCTCCACTTT.

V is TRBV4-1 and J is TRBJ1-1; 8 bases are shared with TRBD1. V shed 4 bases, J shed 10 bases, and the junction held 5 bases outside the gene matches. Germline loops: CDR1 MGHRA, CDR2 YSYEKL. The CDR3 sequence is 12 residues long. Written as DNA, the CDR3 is TGCGCCAGCAGCCCTGGACAGGGCGCAGCTTTCTTT. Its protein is CASSPGQGAAFF.

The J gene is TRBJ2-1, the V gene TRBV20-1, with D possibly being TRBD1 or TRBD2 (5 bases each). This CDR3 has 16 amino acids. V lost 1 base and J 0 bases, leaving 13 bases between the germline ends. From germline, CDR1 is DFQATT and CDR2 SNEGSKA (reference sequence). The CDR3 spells CSARGGRGSSYNEQFF. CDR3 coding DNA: TGCAGTGCTAGAGGGGGACGGGGAAGCTCCTACAATGAGCAGTTCTTC.

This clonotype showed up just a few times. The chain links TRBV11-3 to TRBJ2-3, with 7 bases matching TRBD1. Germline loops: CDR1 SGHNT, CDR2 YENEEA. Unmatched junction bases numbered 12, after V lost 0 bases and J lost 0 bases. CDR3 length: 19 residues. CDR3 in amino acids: CASSLDPTWDSRSTDTQYF. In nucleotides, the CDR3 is TGTGCCAGCAGCTTAGACCCCACCTGGGACAGCCGAAGCACAGATACGCAGTATTTT.

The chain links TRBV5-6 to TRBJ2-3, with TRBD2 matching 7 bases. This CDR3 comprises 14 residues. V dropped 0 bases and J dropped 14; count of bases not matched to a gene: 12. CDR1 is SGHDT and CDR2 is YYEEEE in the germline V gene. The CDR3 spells CASSLGEASGTSYF. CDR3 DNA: TGTGCCAGCAGCTTGGGGGAGGCTAGCGGTACATCGTATTTT.

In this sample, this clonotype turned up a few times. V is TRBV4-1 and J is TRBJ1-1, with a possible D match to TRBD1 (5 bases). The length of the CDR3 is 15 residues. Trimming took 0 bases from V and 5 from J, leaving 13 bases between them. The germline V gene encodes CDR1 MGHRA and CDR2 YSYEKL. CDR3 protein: CASSQDPGGKTEAFF. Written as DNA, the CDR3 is TGCGCCAGCAGCCAAGATCCGGGGGGAAAGACTGAAGCTTTCTTT.

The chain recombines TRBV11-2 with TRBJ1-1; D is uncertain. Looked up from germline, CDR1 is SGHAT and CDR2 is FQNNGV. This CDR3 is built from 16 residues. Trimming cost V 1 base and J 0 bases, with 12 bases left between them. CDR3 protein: CASSLGFGGLNTEAFF. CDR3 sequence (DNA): TGTGCCAGCAGCTTAGGATTCGGAGGATTGAACACTGAAGCTTTCTTT.